Below are 24 T cell receptor beta chains sequenced from a single sample in a study of T cell responses to AZD1222 COVID-19 vaccine. Data came from immunoSEQ multiplex PCR; TCRdb stores just in-frame clones and leaves some out. The sample yields approximately 140,000 clones, roughly 94% seen once. This specimen was peripheral blood, taken on day 0 of AZD1222 vaccination. All receptors come from an adult in good health.

V gene TRBV28 combines with J gene TRBJ1-2; 8 bases agree with TRBD1. J gave up 4 bases and V 3 bases, and 4 bases lay outside the gene matches. This CDR3 is 14 amino acids long. The germline gives CDR1 MDHEN, CDR2 SYDVKM. CDR3 sequence reads: CASSFPGGTYGYTF. Here the CDR3 DNA reads TGTGCCAGCAGTTTCCCAGGGGGCACCTATGGCTACACCTTC.

The chain is built from TRBV10-1 and TRBJ2-4; 9 bases fit TRBD1. The CDR3 consists of 18 residues. The V gene's germline CDR1 is WNHNN and CDR2 SYGVQD (reference sequence). J lost 1 base, V lost 4 bases, and 11 bases had no gene match. The CDR3 coding sequence is TGCGCCAGCAGTGCCGGGACAGGGAGGTCGGGCGCCAAAAACATTCAGTACTTC. Translating gives CASSAGTGRSGAKNIQYF.

Only one count was recorded for this clone. The rearrangement links TRBV4-2 to TRBJ1-1; 9 bases line up with TRBD1. Germline V gene data show CDR1 as LGHNA and CDR2 as YNFKEQ. The length of the CDR3 is 15 residues. The junction had 3 bases not matched to a gene; V was cut back by 3 bases and J by 1 base. Here the CDR3 reads CASSQGQGGNTEAFF. In nucleotides, the CDR3 is TGTGCCAGCAGCCAGGGACAGGGTGGGAACACTGAAGCTTTCTTT.

The CDR3 reads CASSLRPAGGTDTQYF. CDR3 DNA sequence: TGTGCCAGTAGTTTGAGGCCAGCGGGGGGCACAGATACGCAGTATTTT. V gene TRBV19 combines with J gene TRBJ2-3; TRBD2 matches 8 bases. The CDR3 totals 16 residues. The germline CDR1 and CDR2 sequences are LNHDA and SQIVND (reference sequence). Germline trimming cut 5 bases from V and 1 base from J; bases unmatched to any gene: 8. The full variable domain, with the rest looked up from reference TRBV19 and TRBJ2-3, is DGGITQSPKYLFRKEGQNVTLSCEQNLNHDAMYWYRQDPGQGLRLIYYSQIVNDFQKGDIAEGYSVSREKKESFPLTVTSAQKNPTAFYLCASSLRPAGGTDTQYFGPGTRLTVL.

This chain connects TRBV9 to TRBJ1-5; tentatively, D is TRBD1 (5 bases). CDR3 length: 14 residues. Per the germline V gene, CDR1 is SGDLS and CDR2 is YYNGEE. The germline V and J ends were trimmed by 1 base and 7 bases, with 12 bases remaining between them. CDR3 residues: CASSVRGEGQPQHF. The CDR3 nucleotides are TGTGCCAGCAGCGTAAGGGGAGAGGGGCAGCCCCAGCATTTT.

This clone was seen only once. The rearrangement joins TRBV6-4 to TRBJ2-1; the match to TRBD2 covers 12 bases. V was clipped by 0 bases and J by 3 bases; unmatched bases: 3. Germline values: CDR1 MRHNA, CDR2 SNTAGT. CDR3 length equals 17 residues. CDR3 residues: CASSDSTSGGLYNEQFF. CDR3 sequence (DNA): TGTGCCAGCAGTGACTCGACTAGCGGGGGTCTCTACAATGAGCAGTTCTTC.

This clone showed up just once. The chain joins TRBV19 to TRBJ1-1; D is perhaps TRBD1 (6 bases). CDR3 length: 13 residues. Germline V gives CDR1 LNHDA, CDR2 SQIVND (reference sequence). V lost 7 bases and J 4 bases, leaving 13 bases between the germline ends. This CDR3 is CASIGGAVTEAFF. As DNA, the CDR3 is TGTGCCAGTATCGGGGGCGCGGTCACTGAAGCTTTCTTT.

The chain uses TRBV11-2 and TRBJ1-3; possibly TRBD1 for D (5 bases). CDR1 is SGHAT, CDR2 FQNNGV, per germline. CDR3 size: 15 residues. The germline V and J ends were trimmed by 0 bases and 11 bases, with 17 bases remaining between them. The DNA for the CDR3 is TGTGCCAGCAGCTTAGATCTAGGGGATCGTTTCGCCATATATTTT. It is translated as CASSLDLGDRFAIYF.

This clone was counted a single time. The chain combines TRBV6-2 or TRBV6-3 with TRBJ2-3, with no clear D. This CDR3 contains 13 residues. Germline V gives CDR1 MNHEY, CDR2 SVGEGT. V was pared by 6 bases and J by 2 bases, with 9 bases between. CDR3 protein: CASSSLSTDTQYF. Written as DNA, the CDR3 is TGTGCCAGCAGCTCGTTATCCACAGATACGCAGTATTTT.

V is TRBV4-1 and J is TRBJ1-3; 7 positions match TRBD1. Germline lookup yields CDR1 MGHRA and CDR2 YSYEKL. V lost 2 bases and J lost 2; bases outside the gene matches: 3. CDR3 length equals 15 residues. CDR3 region: CASSQWDSTGNTIYF. The CDR3 DNA sequence: TGCGCCAGCAGCCAATGGGACAGCACTGGAAACACCATATATTTT.

The chain is built from TRBV28 and TRBJ1-5; D ambiguous. Trimming cost V 8 bases and J 0 bases, with 14 bases left between them. Per germline, CDR1 MDHEN and CDR2 SYDVKM. This CDR3 spans 15 amino acids. The CDR3 here is CASRPPGDSNQPQHF. In DNA, the CDR3 is TGTGCCAGCCGCCCCCCCGGGGATAGCAATCAGCCCCAGCATTTT.

The chain links TRBV7-8 to TRBJ2-2; 7 nucleotides line up with TRBD2. The CDR3 is 17 residues long. Losses at the gene ends were 2 bases for V and 2 bases for J; bases not matched to a gene: 8. CDR1 and CDR2 from the germline V gene are SGHVS and FQNEAQ. The CDR3, as DNA: TGTGCCAGCAGCTTATTCCTTGGGAGGGGTAACACCGGGGAGCTGTTTTTT. This gives the protein CASSLFLGRGNTGELFF.

The V and J genes are TRBV3-1 (or the pseudogene TRBV3-2) and TRBJ2-2; 8 positions agree with TRBD2. The CDR3 extends over 14 amino acids. Trimming cost V 1 base and J 15 bases; bases outside gene matches: 10. In germline, CDR1 is LGHDT, CDR2 YNNKEL (reference sequence). The CDR3 protein is CASSQVQGTSQMFF. DNA of the CDR3: TGTGCCAGCAGCCAAGTGCAAGGGACTAGTCAGATGTTTTTT.

This clone was observed a handful of times. This chain uses TRBV4-2 with TRBJ2-2; TRBD1 aligns across 8 bases. The germline V gene encodes CDR1 LGHNA and CDR2 YNFKEQ. Trimming cost V 3 bases and J 5 bases; bases outside gene matches: 8. CDR3 size: 16 residues. CDR3 bases: TGTGCCAGCAGCCAGGTGGGACAGGCGCTAACCGGGGAGCTGTTTTTT. Amino acid sequence: CASSQVGQALTGELFF.

This sequence joins TRBV3-1 (or the pseudogene TRBV3-2) and TRBJ2-7; 7 bases match TRBD2. V trimming: 4 bases; J trimming: 3 bases; junction bases outside the gene matches: 3. This CDR3 is 13 amino acids long. Per germline, CDR1 LGHDT and CDR2 YNNKEL (reference sequence). This CDR3 is CASSRRGSYEQYV. The CDR3 coding sequence is TGTGCCAGCAGCCGGCGGGGGAGCTACGAGCAGTACGTC.

The chain uses TRBV9 and TRBJ1-3; D is unresolved. This CDR3 has 15 residues. Germline V CDR1 and CDR2: SGDLS, YYNGEE. V was pared by 0 bases and J by 0 bases, with 7 bases between. CDR3: CASSVAPFSGNTIYF. In DNA form, the CDR3 reads TGTGCCAGCAGCGTAGCTCCGTTCTCTGGAAACACCATATATTTT.

The gene calls are TRBV12-5 and TRBJ1-1, with 7 bases fitting TRBD1. Per the germline V gene, CDR1 is LGHNT and CDR2 is FRNRAP. CDR3 length: 15 residues. Unmatched junction bases numbered 9, after V lost 8 bases and J lost 0 bases. CDR3: CASRTGESMNTEAFF. The CDR3 coding sequence is TGTGCTAGTAGAACAGGGGAAAGCATGAACACTGAAGCTTTCTTT.

The chain has TRBV7-2 and TRBJ2-7; 7 bases agree with TRBD2. With 5 bases clipped from V and 7 bases from J, the junction kept 11 bases outside the gene matches. The germline gives CDR1 SGHTA, CDR2 FQGNSA. CDR3 size: 14 residues. This CDR3 is CASSPTGRAGEQYV. The CDR3 DNA follows: TGTGCCAGCAGCCCGACTGGGAGGGCGGGAGAGCAGTACGTC.

The gene calls are TRBV10-3 and TRBJ1-5; D gene uncertain. CDR1 is ENHRY and CDR2 is SYGVKD in the germline V gene. V lost 4 bases and J lost 1, with 11 bases in between. The CDR3 has 15 residues. The CDR3, as DNA: TGTGCCATCAGTGCTGACCGACGGAGCAATCAGCCCCAGCATTTT. This encodes CAISADRRSNQPQHF.

This clone turned up a few times. The V gene is TRBV4-1, the J gene TRBJ1-2; unclear D gene. V was pared by 3 bases and J by 2 bases, with 10 bases between. CDR1 and CDR2 (germline): MGHRA, YSYEKL. The CDR3 consists of 14 residues. This CDR3 is CASSQGDGNYGYTF. The CDR3 nucleotides are TGCGCCAGCAGCCAGGGAGACGGGAACTATGGCTACACCTTC.

The genes are TRBV7-9 and TRBJ1-2; 8 positions agree with TRBD1. The CDR3 length is 16 residues. The germline V gene has CDR1 SEHNR and CDR2 FQNEAQ (reference sequence). With V trimmed by 5 bases and J by 2 bases, 10 bases remained unmatched. CDR3 DNA: TGTGCCAGCAGCGGAACATGGGGACAGGCGAACTATGGCTACACCTTC. Its translation: CASSGTWGQANYGYTF.

The V call is TRBV9, the J call TRBJ1-6; a weak D match, TRBD1 (5 bases). Germline CDR1 is SGDLS and CDR2 is YYNGEE. The CDR3 runs to 15 residues. With 1 base removed from V and 9 bases from J, the gap between germline ends came to 14 bases. In nucleotides, the CDR3 is TGTGCCAGCAGCGTACAGGGAGGTGAGGTTTCACCCCTCCACTTT. It codes for CASSVQGGEVSPLHF. Complete variable domain (other parts from reference TRBV9 and TRBJ1-6): DSGVTQTPKHLITATGQRVTLRCSPRSGDLSVYWYQQSLDQGLQFLIQYYNGEERAKGNILERFSAQQFPDLHSELNLSSLELGDSALYFCASSVQGGEVSPLHFGNGTRLTVT.

The rearrangement uses TRBV10-3 and TRBJ1-1; tentatively, D is TRBD1 (5 bases). The CDR3 is 17 residues long. Germline values: CDR1 ENHRY, CDR2 SYGVKD. The V end lost 3 bases, the J end lost 3 bases, and 20 bases lay between the germline ends. This CDR3 reads CAISDSKAGGGYTEAFF. The CDR3 DNA reads TGTGCCATCAGTGACTCGAAAGCCGGGGGGGGTTACACTGAAGCTTTCTTT.

This chain connects TRBV15 to TRBJ1-3; 7 positions agree with TRBD1. The V gene end was trimmed by 0 bases and the J gene end by 0 bases; junction bases not matched to a gene: 8. CDR3 length equals 18 residues. The germline CDR1 and CDR2 sequences are LNHNV and YYDKDF (reference sequence). The chain's CDR3 is CATSRDRGTVYSGNTIYF. The CDR3 DNA is TGTGCCACCAGCAGAGATCGAGGGACAGTTTACTCTGGAAACACCATATATTTT.